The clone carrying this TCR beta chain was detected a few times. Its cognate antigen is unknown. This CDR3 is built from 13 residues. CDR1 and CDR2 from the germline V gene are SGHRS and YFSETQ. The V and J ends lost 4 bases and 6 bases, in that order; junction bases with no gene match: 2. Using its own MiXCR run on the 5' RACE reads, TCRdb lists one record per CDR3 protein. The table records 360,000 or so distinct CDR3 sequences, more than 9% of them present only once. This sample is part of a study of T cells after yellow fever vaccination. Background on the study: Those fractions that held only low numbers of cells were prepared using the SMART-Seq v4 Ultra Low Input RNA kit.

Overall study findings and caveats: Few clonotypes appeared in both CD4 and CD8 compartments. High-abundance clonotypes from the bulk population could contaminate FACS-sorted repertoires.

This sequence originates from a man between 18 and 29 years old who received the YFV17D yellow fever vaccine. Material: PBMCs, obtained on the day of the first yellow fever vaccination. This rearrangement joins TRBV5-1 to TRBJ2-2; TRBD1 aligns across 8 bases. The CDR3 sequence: CASSRQGSGELFF. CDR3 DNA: TGCGCCAGCAGCCGACAGGGGTCCGGGGAGCTGTTTTTT.